One and the same sample provided the 24 T cell receptor beta chains below, sequenced in a study of blood T cell repertoires in COVID-19. Produced via immunoSEQ multiplex PCR; TCRdb's table is partial and in-frame only. This table has under 150,000 clones, around three quarters appearing once. Sequences were obtained from peripheral blood. Receptor source: a woman in her seventies with acute or convalescent COVID-19.

This chain connects TRBV4-3 to TRBJ2-1; the match to TRBD2 covers 10 bases. The length of the CDR3 is 16 residues. CDR1 is LGHNA and CDR2 is YSLEER in the germline V gene. Trimming cost V 0 bases and J 10 bases; bases outside gene matches: 9. Here the CDR3 reads CASSQDIPSGGGEQFF. The CDR3 coding sequence is TGCGCCAGCAGCCAAGATATACCTAGCGGGGGAGGAGAGCAGTTCTTC.

The rearrangement joins TRBV19 to TRBJ2-1; D ambiguous. The CDR3 consists of 13 residues. Trimming removed 5 bases at V and 1 base at J, with 6 bases between. The V gene's germline CDR1 is LNHDA and CDR2 SQIVND (reference sequence). The CDR3 region is CASSYSSYNEQFF. CDR3 nucleotides: TGTGCCAGTAGTTATAGTTCCTACAATGAGCAGTTCTTC.

This clone is deemed medium-sized. This chain links TRBV24-1 with TRBJ1-5; 10 nucleotides match TRBD1. This CDR3 is 16 amino acids long. Trimming at V came to 2 bases and at J to 3 bases, leaving 3 bases not matched to a gene. The V gene's germline CDR1 is KGHDR and CDR2 SFDVKD. For the CDR3, the DNA is TGTGCCACCAGTGATTCAGGACAGGGGGTCAATCAGCCCCAGCATTTT. Encoded protein: CATSDSGQGVNQPQHF.

This clone is a singleton in its sample. J is TRBJ2-5 and V is TRBV27, with TRBD2 matching over 9 bases. This CDR3 has 17 residues. The V segment lost 0 bases and the J segment 7 bases; nucleotides outside the gene matches: 12. Per germline, CDR1 MNHEY and CDR2 SMNVEV (reference sequence). This CDR3 is CASSLSMGRGGHGTQYF. DNA of the CDR3: TGTGCCAGCAGTTTATCGATGGGGCGGGGGGGCCACGGGACCCAGTACTTC.

The chain is built from TRBV19 and TRBJ1-5; 7 nucleotides match TRBD1. This CDR3 contains 17 residues. The germline V gene encodes CDR1 LNHDA and CDR2 SQIVND (reference sequence). With 3 bases clipped from V and 6 bases from J, the junction kept 14 bases outside the gene matches. Here the CDR3 reads CASSILSANRGTQPQHF. The CDR3 nucleotides are TGTGCCAGTAGTATTCTTTCGGCAAACAGGGGCACTCAGCCCCAGCATTTT.

The chain links TRBV18 to TRBJ2-7; maybe TRBD2 (6 bases). Germline assignment: CDR1 KGHSH and CDR2 LQKENI. The CDR3 is 14 residues long. Trimming stripped 3 bases from V and 3 bases from J, with 12 bases between. The DNA for the CDR3 is TGTGCCAGCTCACCCCGGGGGAGCTACTACGAGCAGTACTTC. Translation gives CASSPRGSYYEQYF.

In its sample, this clone was seen many times. This chain uses TRBV12-3 or TRBV12-4 with TRBJ1-1, with D perhaps TRBD1 (5 bases). This CDR3 is built from 13 residues. V was pared by 2 bases and J by 7 bases, with 11 bases between. This CDR3 reads CASSLFGAIEAFF. CDR3 in DNA: TGTGCCAGCAGTTTATTTGGGGCGATTGAAGCTTTCTTT.

The V call is TRBV5-8, the J call TRBJ1-5; possibly TRBD1 for D (6 bases). The CDR3 sequence is 16 residues long. Germline loops: CDR1 SGHTS, CDR2 YDEGEE. The ends were cut back, 4 bases at V and 1 base at J, with 15 bases in the middle. The CDR3 loop is CASSPLGGGSNQPQHF. CDR3 DNA: TGTGCCAGCAGCCCTTTAGGGGGGGGAAGCAATCAGCCCCAGCATTTT.

The chain has TRBV28 and TRBJ1-5; D might be TRBD1 (5 bases). Trimming left V 1 base short and J 5 bases short, with 21 bases between. Germline-derived CDR1 and CDR2 are MDHEN and SYDVKM. The CDR3 sequence is 18 residues long. The chain's CDR3 is CASSLSRGFGGIDQPQHF. CDR3 bases: TGTGCCAGCAGTTTATCCCGCGGATTTGGGGGGATCGATCAGCCCCAGCATTTT.

This rearrangement joins TRBV2 to TRBJ1-5; 9 bases map to TRBD1. This CDR3 is built from 14 residues. The J segment lost 5 bases and the V segment lost 3 bases, leaving 2 bases of the junction unmatched. The germline gives CDR1 SNHLY, CDR2 FYNNEI. CDR3 sequence (DNA): TGTGCCAGCAGTGAGAGGACAGGGGATCAGCCCCAGCATTTT. Its protein is CASSERTGDQPQHF.

There are many counts of this clone. The CDR3 coding sequence is TGTGCCAGCAGCTTAACGGGACTAGCGGGATTCGGTGAGCAGTTCTTC. It encodes CASSLTGLAGFGEQFF. V is TRBV7-3 and J is TRBJ2-1; TRBD2 agrees at 13 bases. The CDR3 sequence is 16 residues long. CDR1 and CDR2 from the germline V gene are SGHTA and FQGTGA. V was clipped by 0 bases and J by 9 bases; unmatched bases: 5.

The chain joins TRBV5-8 to TRBJ2-7, with a possible D match to TRBD2 (6 bases). CDR1 and CDR2 from the germline V gene are SGHTS and YDEGEE. V shed 10 bases and J shed 6 bases, with 23 bases lying between them. The CDR3 loop spans 14 amino acids. The CDR3: CACSKAGRPGEQYF. For the CDR3, the DNA is TGTGCCTGTTCGAAGGCAGGGAGGCCCGGCGAGCAGTACTTC.

This clone was seen at least ten times. CDR3 loop: CASSRPPGNTEAFF. Written as DNA, the CDR3 is TGTGCCAGCAGCCGCCCTCCGGGGAACACTGAAGCTTTCTTT. V and J are TRBV5-5 and TRBJ1-1; the D is unclear. Between the trimmed V and J ends, which lost 4 bases and 1 base, there was a span of 11 bases. Germline V gene lookup returns CDR1 SGHKS and CDR2 YYEKEE (reference sequence). The CDR3 loop spans 14 amino acids.

The rearrangement joins TRBV20-1 to TRBJ1-1, with TRBD1 as a possible D gene (5 bases). Looked up from germline, CDR1 is DFQATT and CDR2 is SNEGSKA (reference sequence). The CDR3 length is 11 residues. V lost 6 bases, J lost 8 bases, and 13 bases lay in between. The CDR3 DNA is TGCAGTGCCGGGGGAGGCAACGAAGCTTTCTTT. Protein product: CSAGGGNEAFF.

The rearrangement joins TRBV7-3 to TRBJ2-3, with 8 bases that match TRBD2. Germline values: CDR1 SGHTA, CDR2 FQGTGA. The CDR3 loop spans 15 amino acids. The trim removed 0 bases at V and 5 bases at J, leaving 4 bases unmatched. In nucleotides, the CDR3 is TGTGCCAGCAGCTTAACCGGGAGGGCCAAAGATACGCAGTATTTT. It encodes CASSLTGRAKDTQYF.

The chain carries TRBV20-1 and TRBJ2-1, with TRBD2 matching over 7 bases. V lost 4 bases, J lost 11 bases, and 2 bases stayed unmatched. CDR3 length equals 10 residues. CDR1 and CDR2 from the germline V gene are DFQATT and SNEGSKA (reference sequence). CDR3 amino acids: CSAIGTKQFF. The CDR3 DNA follows: TGCAGTGCTATTGGGACTAAGCAGTTCTTC.

The DNA for the CDR3 is TGTGCCAGCAGTTCAGGGGATTCAAGGGAGACCCAGTACTTC. Translation: CASSSGDSRETQYF. V and J are TRBV6-5 and TRBJ2-5, with D possibly being TRBD1 (6 bases). CDR3 length: 14 residues. V lost 4 bases to trimming and J lost 5 bases, with 14 bases between them. The germline gives CDR1 MNHEY, CDR2 SVGAGI.

The V and J genes are TRBV5-1 and TRBJ1-2, with D hard to call. Trimming pared 3 bases from V and 8 bases from J, leaving 11 bases between. This CDR3 is built from 12 residues. Looked up from germline, CDR1 is SGHRS and CDR2 is YFSETQ. CDR3 DNA sequence: TGCGCCAGCAGCTCCCGGGTGGAAGGCTACACCTTC. It yields the protein CASSSRVEGYTF.

The rearrangement joins TRBV11-3 to TRBJ2-5, with 8 positions matching TRBD2. Germline values: CDR1 SGHNT, CDR2 YENEEA. The CDR3 length is 14 residues. V lost 3 bases and J lost 5; bases outside the gene matches: 5. DNA of the CDR3: TGTGCCAGCAGCTTCCGAGCGGGAGAGGAGACCCAGTACTTC. It yields the protein CASSFRAGEETQYF.

Written as DNA, the CDR3 is TGTGCCAGCAGCCCTCAGGGAGGGGGGAACACCATATATTTT. Translating it yields CASSPQGGGNTIYF. The chain couples TRBV3-1 (or the pseudogene TRBV3-2) to TRBJ1-3; tentatively, D is TRBD1 (6 bases). V lost 4 bases and J 7 bases, leaving 14 bases between the germline ends. CDR1 is LGHDT and CDR2 is YNNKEL in the germline V gene (reference sequence). This CDR3 comprises 14 residues.

In the case of this clone: This clone may be a read error of a much larger clone one base away. The J gene is TRBJ1-5, the V gene TRBV5-5, with 9 bases lining up with TRBD1. With V trimmed by 4 bases and J by 2 bases, 1 base remained unmatched. The CDR3 loop spans 14 amino acids. Germline lookup yields CDR1 SGHKS and CDR2 YYEKEE (reference sequence). The CDR3 is CASSRTGGNQPQHF. In nucleotides, the CDR3 is TGTGCCAGCAGCCGGACAGGGGGCAATCAGCCCCAGCATTTT.

CDR3 sequence: CSVQTEGGYTF. CDR3 coding DNA: TGCAGCGTACAGACGGAGGGTGGCTACACCTTC. The rearrangement joins TRBV29-1 to TRBJ1-2; D is undetermined. The ends were cut back, 6 bases at V and 7 bases at J, with 12 bases in the middle. This CDR3 comprises 11 residues. Germline CDR1 reads SQVTM; CDR2 reads ANQGSEA.

J is TRBJ2-4 and V is TRBV4-1; TRBD2 agrees at 7 bases. This CDR3 has 16 residues. V gave up 0 bases and J gave up 8 bases; unmatched junction bases: 10. CDR1 is MGHRA and CDR2 is YSYEKL in the germline V gene. The CDR3 is CASSQDREAGFDIQYF. The CDR3 nucleotides are TGCGCCAGCAGCCAAGATCGAGAAGCGGGGTTTGACATTCAGTACTTC.

This clone showed up just a few times. The genes are TRBV2 and TRBJ2-2; D is ambiguous. Germline assignment: CDR1 SNHLY and CDR2 FYNNEI. Deletions cut 1 base from V and 6 bases from J, with 9 bases between. This CDR3 spans 14 amino acids. DNA for the CDR3: TGTGCCAGCAGTGAAGGGCAGTTCGCCGGGGAGCTGTTTTTT. It specifies CASSEGQFAGELFF.